The clone carrying this TCR beta chain was seen a few times. Its antigen is undetermined. The record originates from a study of regulatory T cells in long-lasting Graves disease. Regarding the study as a whole: Newly diagnosed Graves' patients exceeded persistent ones in TCR diversity.

Arm-PCR of CDR3 regions with iRepertoire HTBI primers generated TCR beta libraries. TCRdb recomputed calls from the multiplex PCR reads with MiXCR, one row per CDR3 protein. The table records a few hundred thousand distinct CDR3 sequences, over 14% of them present only once. Sample time point: newly diagnosed GD, antithyroid drugs for less than 3 months. PBMCs were the source of the RNA used for TCR sequencing. V was cut by 2 bases and J by 0 bases, with 11 bases left in between. The CDR3 contains 16 residues. This same sample was also part of a study on T cells in Graves' hyperthyroidism and ophthalmopathy.

This receptor was identified in a woman aged 40-49 years with Graves disease. The source material was peripheral blood mononuclear cells (PBMCs), sampled at new diagnosis, from a patient treated with antithyroid drugs. The genes are TRBV12-3 or TRBV12-4 and TRBJ1-3, with D perhaps TRBD1 (6 bases). This CDR3 reads CASSLYKGGSGNTIYF. The CDR3 region has the DNA TGTGCCAGCAGTTTATACAAAGGGGGCTCTGGAAACACCATATATTTT.